The sample holds one count of the clone carrying this T cell receptor (beta chain). The data were taken from a study of control samples from healthy donors and cancer patients. Trimming took 4 bases from V and 2 from J, leaving 6 bases between them. Germline lookup yields CDR1 DFQATT and CDR2 SNEGSKA (reference sequence). The CDR3 totals 11 residues. The protocol was immunoSEQ multiplex PCR, while the TCRdb copy is restricted to in-frame clones and leaves out a portion. The data contain 100,000 to 150,000 clones, over 85% of them singletons. The rearrangement uses TRBV20-1 and TRBJ2-7; D unresolved. This TCR derives from a man aged 25-40 years in good health. Sequenced input: blood. The CDR3 loop is CSATRTYEQYF. CDR3 in DNA: TGCAGTGCTACCCGCACCTACGAGCAGTACTTC.